This is a list of T cell receptor beta chains from one sample in a study of cytomegalovirus exposure and HLA in healthy donors. Sequenced by immunoSEQ multiplex PCR; TCRdb stores in-frame clones only, minus some. The sample yields approximately 150,000 clones, about 71% seen once. The specimen sequenced was PBMCs. All receptors come from a man between 50 and 59 years old in good health and CMV-seronegative. The CDR3 runs from the conserved cysteine through the conserved F or W. D genes are given only for firm matches. For some rows the clone size is stated as once, few or many, or as a class when expanded; others skip it.

DNA	CDR3	D	V	size	J
TGTGCCAGCAGCTTTGGGGGGGGCTCCGGAAACACCATATATTTT	CASSFGGGSGNTIYF	-	TRBV5-4	-	TRBJ1-3
TGCGCCAGCAGCTTGGGGCAAACACCCCAGGGTGAGAAGAGAACCCAGTACTTC	CASSLGQTPQGEKRTQYF	-	TRBV5-1	-	TRBJ2-5
TGTGCCAGCAGCTTTCGGACAGGGGTTTTTTCCGGCTATAATTCACCCCTCCACTTT	CASSFRTGVFSGYNSPLHF	TRBD1	TRBV5-5	few	TRBJ1-6
TGTGCCAGTAGTATAGGACAGGTGCAGACCGGGGAGCTGTTTTTT	CASSIGQVQTGELFF	-	TRBV19	-	TRBJ2-2
TGTGCCACCAGCAGAGAAGTAAGGCAGGGAAATGAAAAACTGTTTTTT	CATSREVRQGNEKLFF	-	TRBV15	-	TRBJ1-4
TGCGCCAGCAGCTCGGTAGGGTCTACGGGGGATACGCAGTATTTT	CASSSVGSTGDTQYF	-	TRBV5-1	-	TRBJ2-3
TGTGCCAGCAGCAAACCCAGCCGCAGCACAGGGGGTCATAGCAATCAGCCCCAGCATTTT	CASSKPSRSTGGHSNQPQHF	-	TRBV21-1	-	TRBJ1-5
TGTGCCAGTAGTACCAATCACAGGGGATCTAAACAAGAGACCCAGTACTTC	CASSTNHRGSKQETQYF	TRBD1	TRBV19	-	TRBJ2-5
TGCGCCAGCAGCTTGGTACTAGCGGGCACCGGGGAGCTGTTTTTT	CASSLVLAGTGELFF	TRBD2	TRBV5-1	-	TRBJ2-2
TGTGCCAGCAGTTCGTCGGACAGGGTTCGGTATGGCTACACCTTC	CASSSSDRVRYGYTF	TRBD1	TRBV27	-	TRBJ1-2
TGTGCCAGCAGCTCCCGACAGGGGAGGAACACTGAAGCTTTCTTT	CASSSRQGRNTEAFF	TRBD1	TRBV5-4	-	TRBJ1-1
TGTGCCAGCAGTGATGGGGCGGGGAGCACAGATACGCAGTATTTT	CASSDGAGSTDTQYF	-	TRBV6-1	few	TRBJ2-3
TGTGCCAGCAGCTTGTCCGATTTGAGCGAAAAACTGTTTTTT	CASSLSDLSEKLFF	-	TRBV5-4	-	TRBJ1-4
TGTGCCAGCAGTTCGGGACAGCTAAACTCTGGAAACACCATATATTTT	CASSSGQLNSGNTIYF	TRBD1	TRBV2	few	TRBJ1-3
TGTGCCAGCAGCTTAGAACAGGGGAGGAAGAATGAGCAGTTCTTC	CASSLEQGRKNEQFF	-	TRBV7-9	-	TRBJ2-1
TGTGCCAGCAGCTTAGTGGGGGACAGGGTCGCGTGTCAGCCCCAGCATTTT	CASSLVGDRVACQPQHF	TRBD1	TRBV11-3	-	TRBJ1-5
TGCGCCAGCAGCATCTCCCCCGTTGGAAACACCATATATTTT	CASSISPVGNTIYF	-	TRBV5-1	-	TRBJ1-3
TGCGCCAGCAGCCCAACGGGACAGATGAACACTGAAGCTTTCTTT	CASSPTGQMNTEAFF	TRBD1	TRBV5-1	-	TRBJ1-1
TGCGCCAGCAGGACTAGCGGGGACACCGGGGAGCTGTTTTTT	CASRTSGDTGELFF	TRBD2	TRBV10-1	few	TRBJ2-2
TGTGCCAGCAGCCCCAAACCCCAGCAGGTAGGGGCTGAGCAGTTCTTC	CASSPKPQQVGAEQFF	-	TRBV7-9	-	TRBJ2-1
TGTGCCAGCAGCGTAAACAGGACGGGACAGGGGGTGAGTAACTATGGCTACACCTTC	CASSVNRTGQGVSNYGYTF	TRBD1	TRBV9	-	TRBJ1-2
TGCGCCAGCAGCTTGGTTTCCCGCGGGGAGGACGTCCTGACTTTC	CASSLVSRGEDVLTF	-	TRBV5-1	-	TRBJ2-6